The 24 T cell receptor beta chains listed next were all sequenced from one sample in a study of shared clonotypes between healthy human individuals. Profiling relied on immunoSEQ multiplex PCR, and the TCRdb table lists in-frame clones only, not all of them. The table lists roughly 2,300,000 clones, roughly 92% of them singletons. Source material: naive CD4+ T cells from PBMCs. Noted subset: CD45RA+ positively selected. These receptors all stem from a man aged 18 to 29 in good health. Some clones in this sample may be carry-over from other donors' samples.

V usage is TRBV6-4 and J usage is TRBJ1-1; D is perhaps TRBD1 (5 bases). The germline V and J ends were trimmed by 6 bases and 1 base, with 12 bases remaining between them. CDR3 length: 14 amino acids. Germline CDR1 is MRHNA and CDR2 is SNTAGT. The CDR3 loop is CASRRDAGNTEAFF. The CDR3, as DNA: TGTGCCAGCAGGCGGGACGCCGGGAACACTGAAGCTTTCTTT.

V and J are TRBV27 and TRBJ2-1; a weak D match, TRBD2 (6 bases). Germline V gene sequence: CDR1 MNHEY, CDR2 SMNVEV (reference sequence). This CDR3 has 15 residues. V lost 5 bases and J 7 bases, leaving 18 bases between the germline ends. The CDR3 sequence: CASSTRRTTPNEQFF. The CDR3 coding sequence is TGTGCCAGCAGTACCCGCCGGACTACCCCTAATGAGCAGTTCTTC.

This clone was picked up a small number of times. V and J are TRBV6-5 and TRBJ1-1; possible D gene TRBD1, 5 bases. Trimming removed 7 bases from V and 6 bases from J, with 18 bases in between. Germline lookup yields CDR1 MNHEY and CDR2 SVGAGI. The CDR3 runs 14 residues. The chain's CDR3 is CASTRYQGMAEAFF. CDR3 DNA sequence: TGTGCCAGCACCCGTTACCAGGGTATGGCTGAAGCTTTCTTT.

The rearrangement uses TRBV9 and TRBJ1-1; TRBD1 might be the D (6 bases). CDR3 size: 16 residues. CDR1 is SGDLS and CDR2 is YYNGEE in the germline V gene. V gave up 3 bases and J gave up 4 bases, with 19 bases separating them. CDR3 region: CASSAGPRDTGTEAFF. Written as DNA, the CDR3 is TGTGCCAGCAGCGCCGGCCCCCGGGACACGGGCACTGAAGCTTTCTTT.

The CDR3 sequence: CASSFGPSFYNEQFF. CDR3 bases: TGTGCCAGCAGCTTCGGGCCCTCTTTCTACAATGAGCAGTTCTTC. The chain combines TRBV7-3 with TRBJ2-1; D uncertain. The CDR3 sequence is 15 residues long. Trimming pared 3 bases from V and 3 bases from J, leaving 12 bases between. Germline values: CDR1 SGHTA, CDR2 FQGTGA.

In the case of this clone: In the same sample, other DNA sequences code for this CDR3. The chain carries TRBV5-1 and TRBJ1-3, with a possible D match to TRBD1 (6 bases). CDR1 and CDR2 (germline): SGHRS, YFSETQ. The CDR3 totals 14 residues. Trimming took 0 bases from V and 2 from J, leaving 6 bases between them. Here the CDR3 DNA reads TGCGCCAGCAGCTTGGGACAGGCTGGAAACACCATATATTTT. Translating it yields CASSLGQAGNTIYF.

The rearrangement joins TRBV19 to TRBJ1-4; D possibly corresponds to TRBD1 (6 bases). V was shortened by 4 bases and J by 7 bases, with 16 bases between the two germline ends. The V gene's germline CDR1 is LNHDA and CDR2 SQIVND (reference sequence). The CDR3 runs to 15 residues. DNA for the CDR3: TGTGCCAGTAGTACCAACGGGGGCGGCGGTGAAAAACTGTTTTTT. It translates to CASSTNGGGGEKLFF. Drawing the rest from reference TRBV19 and TRBJ1-4, the complete variable domain is DGGITQSPKYLFRKEGQNVTLSCEQNLNHDAMYWYRQDPGQGLRLIYYSQIVNDFQKGDIAEGYSVSREKKESFPLTVTSAQKNPTAFYLCASSTNGGGGEKLFFGSGTQLSVL.

The chain is built from TRBV19 and TRBJ1-2; no clear D gene. The V end was cut by 9 bases, the J end by 4 bases, with 12 bases between. CDR3 length: 12 amino acids. Per the germline V gene, CDR1 is LNHDA and CDR2 is SQIVND (reference sequence). The CDR3 nucleotides are TGTGCCAGCAGCGACGGCCCCTATGGCTACACCTTC. It encodes CASSDGPYGYTF.

This clone was detected only once. V usage is TRBV2 and J usage is TRBJ1-5; the match to TRBD1 covers 10 bases. The CDR3 spans 14 residues. Germline V CDR1 and CDR2: SNHLY, FYNNEI. V lost 8 bases, J lost 8 bases, and 9 bases stayed unmatched. The CDR3 loop is CASGVDRGQEPQHF. As DNA, the CDR3 is TGTGCCAGCGGAGTAGACAGGGGGCAAGAGCCCCAGCATTTT. Full variable domain (missing parts from reference TRBV2 and TRBJ1-5): EPEVTQTPSHQVTQMGQEVILRCVPISNHLYFYWYRQILGQKVEFLVSFYNNEISEKSEIFDDQFSVERPDGSNFTLKIRSTKLEDSAMYFCASGVDRGQEPQHFGDGTRLSIL.

The chain couples TRBV6-1 to TRBJ1-1; D not certain. The CDR3 has 11 amino acids. Between the trimmed V and J ends, which lost 4 bases and 11 bases, there was a span of 11 bases. Germline assignment: CDR1 MNHNS and CDR2 SASEGT. The CDR3 loop reads CASSVKRAAFF. In nucleotides, the CDR3 is TGTGCCAGCAGTGTAAAGAGGGCCGCTTTCTTT.

The chain uses TRBV5-3 and TRBJ2-7, with D possibly matching TRBD2 (6 bases). TRBV5-3 is assigned to the ORF class and has an uncertain function. V shed 4 bases and J shed 0 bases, with 17 bases lying between them. The CDR3 consists of 16 residues. CDR3 residues: CARSGEDAGSSYEQYF. DNA of the CDR3: TGTGCCAGAAGCGGAGAAGACGCGGGGAGCTCCTACGAGCAGTACTTC.

The chain links TRBV5-6 to TRBJ2-1, with a tentative D call TRBD2 (6 bases). Per germline, CDR1 SGHDT and CDR2 YYEEEE. The V and J ends lost 1 base and 2 bases respectively, with 10 bases between them. This CDR3 is 15 amino acids long. CDR3: CASSLKGEAYNEQFF. DNA for the CDR3: TGTGCCAGCAGCTTGAAAGGGGAGGCCTACAATGAGCAGTTCTTC.

J is TRBJ2-3 and V is TRBV7-9; D ambiguous. CDR3 length equals 14 residues. The germline V gene encodes CDR1 SEHNR and CDR2 FQNEAQ (reference sequence). V shed 2 bases and J shed 3 bases, with 9 bases lying between them. The chain's CDR3 is CASSLSGFTDTQYF. DNA of the CDR3: TGTGCCAGCAGCTTATCCGGTTTTACAGATACGCAGTATTTT.

The rearrangement joins TRBV5-1 to TRBJ2-7, with unresolved D. The V end lost 4 bases, the J end lost 0 bases, and 14 bases lay between the germline ends. Germline V gene lookup returns CDR1 SGHRS and CDR2 YFSETQ. The CDR3 spans 15 residues. The CDR3 loop is CASSPMATSSYEQYF. CDR3 DNA: TGCGCCAGCAGCCCAATGGCCACAAGCTCCTACGAGCAGTACTTC.

A single count supports this clone. This sequence joins TRBV29-1 and TRBJ2-7; TRBD2 matches 7 bases. With V trimmed by 2 bases and J by 3 bases, 10 bases remained unmatched. From germline, CDR1 is SQVTM and CDR2 ANQGSEA. CDR3 length: 15 amino acids. For the CDR3, the DNA is TGCAGCGTTGAAACTTCCGCCGCTAGCGGCTACGAGCAGTACTTC. Encoded protein: CSVETSAASGYEQYF.

The chain employs TRBV2 and TRBJ2-7; D ambiguous. Germline CDR1 SNHLY, CDR2 FYNNEI. The CDR3 is 15 amino acids. Trimming removed 2 bases at V and 2 bases at J, with 13 bases between. The CDR3 bases are TGTGCCAGCAGTGAATTTACAGCCTCCCCCTACGAGCAGTACTTC. Protein sequence: CASSEFTASPYEQYF.

The V call is TRBV9, the J call TRBJ1-4; the match to TRBD1 covers 7 bases. The CDR3 has 18 residues. Germline CDR1 SGDLS, CDR2 YYNGEE. Trimming cost V 0 bases and J 4 bases; bases outside gene matches: 12. CDR3 DNA: TGTGCCAGCAGCGTAGGGATGGCAGGGGGATCTGTTAATGAAAAACTGTTTTTT. This translates into CASSVGMAGGSVNEKLFF.

The J gene is TRBJ2-7, the V gene TRBV27; TRBD1 agrees at 7 bases. Germline-derived CDR1 and CDR2 are MNHEY and SMNVEV (reference sequence). Trimming cost V 3 bases and J 2 bases; bases outside gene matches: 7. The CDR3 sequence is 15 residues long. CDR3 nucleotide sequence: TGTGCCAGCAGTTTCCGAGCCGGGACAGCCTACGAGCAGTACTTC. Residues: CASSFRAGTAYEQYF.

Notes on this clone: Other nucleotide sequences in the sample specify the same CDR3. The rearrangement joins TRBV25-1 to TRBJ2-5; TRBD1 matches at 8 bases. CDR1 and CDR2 from the germline V gene are MGHDK and SYGVNS. V lost 6 bases and J lost 5; bases outside the gene matches: 5. The length of the CDR3 is 13 residues. The chain's CDR3 is CASSQGARETQYF. Written as DNA, the CDR3 is TGTGCCAGCAGCCAGGGGGCGCGGGAGACCCAGTACTTC.

The V call is TRBV18, the J call TRBJ1-5, with D possibly TRBD1 on 5 matching bases. Trimming cost V 4 bases and J 8 bases, with 12 bases left between them. Germline V gene lookup returns CDR1 KGHSH and CDR2 LQKENI. This CDR3 is built from 13 residues. The DNA for the CDR3 is TGTGCCAGCTCACGTGAGTGGGGGGAGCCCCAGCATTTT. It encodes CASSREWGEPQHF.

The rearrangement joins TRBV4-2 to TRBJ2-7; 7 bases line up with TRBD2. This CDR3 comprises 16 residues. Germline CDR1 is LGHNA and CDR2 is YNFKEQ. J lost 0 bases, V lost 1 base, and 6 bases had no gene match. CDR3 in DNA: TGTGCCAGCAGCCAAGGGCTAGCGGAGAGCTCCTACGAGCAGTACTTC. Encoded protein: CASSQGLAESSYEQYF.

The table lists this clone with a count of one. The same CDR3 is also encoded by other DNA sequences in this sample. The chain combines TRBV5-1 with TRBJ2-3; weak D call: TRBD1 (5 bases). V lost 0 bases and J 3 bases, leaving 8 bases between the germline ends. The CDR3 is 14 amino acids. CDR1 and CDR2 (germline): SGHRS, YFSETQ. The chain's CDR3 is CASSLVQGTDTQYF. As DNA, the CDR3 is TGCGCCAGCAGCTTGGTTCAGGGTACAGATACGCAGTATTTT.

The gene calls are TRBV6-5 and TRBJ2-1, with D tentatively TRBD2 (6 bases). The germline V gene has CDR1 MNHEY and CDR2 SVGAGI. This CDR3 is built from 16 residues. V was pared by 0 bases and J by 2 bases, with 11 bases between. The DNA for the CDR3 is TGTGCCAGCAGTTACTCGAGACAGCGGGCCTACAATGAGCAGTTCTTC. Amino acids: CASSYSRQRAYNEQFF.

This sequence joins TRBV11-2 and TRBJ2-7; the match to TRBD1 covers 9 bases. CDR1 and CDR2 from the germline V gene are SGHAT and FQNNGV. Unmatched junction bases numbered 12, after V lost 3 bases and J lost 3 bases. The CDR3 totals 17 residues. CDR3 region: CASSFRPGTGLNYEQYF. The CDR3 nucleotides read TGTGCCAGCAGCTTCCGCCCCGGGACAGGGCTAAACTACGAGCAGTACTTC.